In its sample, the clone carrying this T cell receptor (beta chain) is medium-sized (0.01 to 0.1%). Its antigen is not identified. This entry comes from a study of T cell repertoires in aging, cancer and after chemotherapy. The CDR3 extends over 14 amino acids. V trimming: 3 bases; J trimming: 5 bases; junction bases outside the gene matches: 5. Germline assignment: CDR1 KGHSH and CDR2 LQKENI. Multiplex touch-down PCR with TRB-A/B primers amplified rearranged V-D-J TRB sequences. TCRdb re-called the multiplex PCR reads with MiXCR, one entry per CDR3 protein. The sample contains about 4,000 distinct CDR3 sequences, roughly 24% of which appear only once. The study's findings and limits: Median generation probability rose over the chemotherapy interval in each cancer cohort, suggesting rebound thymic output. Immunological memory after chemotherapy cannot be judged from the repertoire data.

TCR beta rearrangements were amplified from peripheral blood genomic DNA. The rearrangement uses TRBV18 and TRBJ2-7; TRBD1 agrees at 9 bases. Sequenced: blood. The receptor was derived from a human donor with a solid tumor. CDR3 coding DNA: TGTGCCAGCTCACCGGACAGGGGACTAAACGAGCAGTACTTC. Encoded protein: CASSPDRGLNEQYF.